What follows is one TCR beta chain and its context. This entry comes from a study of T cell clones after liver transplantation. Background on the study: Three of eight recipients were HCV-positive; others had non-autoimmune, non-viral indications. Subjects received no induction therapy and standard immunosuppression until randomization at 12-24 months post-transplant.

Some clones are missing from TCRdb's copy, which holds only in-frame ones; the method was immunoSEQ multiplex PCR. The top ten clones hold around 15% of a sample with tens of thousands of clones, about 90% of them seen once. Germline V gene sequence: CDR1 MNHEY, CDR2 SVGAGI. The CDR3 runs 14 residues. Trimming cost V 4 bases and J 1 base, with 10 bases left between them. The clonotype comes from a human patient who received a liver transplant. Some T cells may be provided by the graft donor. Specimen: CD8+ T cells from blood, collected 12 months after liver transplant. The chain employs TRBV6-5 and TRBJ2-5; a weak D match, TRBD2 (7 bases). CDR3 sequence reads: CASSWGGLQETQYF. The CDR3 DNA reads TGTGCCAGCAGTTGGGGGGGGCTCCAAGAGACCCAGTACTTC.